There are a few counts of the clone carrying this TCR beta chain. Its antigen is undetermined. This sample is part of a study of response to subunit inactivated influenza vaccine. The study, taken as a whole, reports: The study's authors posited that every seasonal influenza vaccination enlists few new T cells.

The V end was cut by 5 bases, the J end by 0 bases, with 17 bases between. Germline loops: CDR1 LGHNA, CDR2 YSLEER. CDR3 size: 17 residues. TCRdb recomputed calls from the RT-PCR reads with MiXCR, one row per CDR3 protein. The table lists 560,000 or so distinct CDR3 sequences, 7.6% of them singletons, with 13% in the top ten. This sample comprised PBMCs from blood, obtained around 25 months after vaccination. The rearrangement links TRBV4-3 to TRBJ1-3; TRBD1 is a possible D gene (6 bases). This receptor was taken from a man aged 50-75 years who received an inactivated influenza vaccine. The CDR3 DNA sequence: TGCGCCAGCAGCTCAGCCGGGACAAGCAACTCTGGAAACACCATATATTTT. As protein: CASSSAGTSNSGNTIYF.